Included here is one T cell receptor beta chain sequence, with context. This sample is part of a study of blood T cell repertoires in COVID-19. Study at large: Italy, Spain and the United States were the sources of the convalescent and acute COVID-19 samples.

There are 14 residues in the CDR3. The V and J ends lost 4 bases and 1 base, in that order; junction bases with no gene match: 0. CDR1 and CDR2 (germline): SGHTA, FQGNSA. A Seattle source enrolled patients during active infection and followed them longitudinally. Using immunoSEQ multiplex PCR, the repertoire was profiled, and TCRdb retains in-frame clones only, with some absent. The profile covers fewer than 200,000 clones, with 80% to 90% appearing a single time and under 7% taken by the ten largest. V usage is TRBV7-2 and J usage is TRBJ1-1; 10 nucleotides align to TRBD1. The TCR sequence derives from a woman in her forties or fifties with COVID-19, enrolled during active disease. Sequenced input: peripheral blood. In nucleotides, the CDR3 is TGTGCCAGCAGCTGGGACAGGGGGAACACTGAAGCTTTCTTT. Protein sequence: CASSWDRGNTEAFF.